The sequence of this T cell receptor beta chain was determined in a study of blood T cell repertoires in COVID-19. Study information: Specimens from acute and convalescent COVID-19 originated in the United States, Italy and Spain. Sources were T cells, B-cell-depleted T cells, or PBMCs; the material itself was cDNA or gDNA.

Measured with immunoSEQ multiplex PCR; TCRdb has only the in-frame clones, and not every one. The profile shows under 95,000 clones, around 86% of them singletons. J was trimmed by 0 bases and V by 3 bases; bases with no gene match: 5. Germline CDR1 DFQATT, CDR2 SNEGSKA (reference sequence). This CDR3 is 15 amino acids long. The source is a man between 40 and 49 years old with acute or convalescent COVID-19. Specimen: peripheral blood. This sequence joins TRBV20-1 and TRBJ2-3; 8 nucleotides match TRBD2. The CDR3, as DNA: TGCAGTGCTAGTGTAGCGGGATCTAGCACAGATACGCAGTATTTT. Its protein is CSASVAGSSTDTQYF.